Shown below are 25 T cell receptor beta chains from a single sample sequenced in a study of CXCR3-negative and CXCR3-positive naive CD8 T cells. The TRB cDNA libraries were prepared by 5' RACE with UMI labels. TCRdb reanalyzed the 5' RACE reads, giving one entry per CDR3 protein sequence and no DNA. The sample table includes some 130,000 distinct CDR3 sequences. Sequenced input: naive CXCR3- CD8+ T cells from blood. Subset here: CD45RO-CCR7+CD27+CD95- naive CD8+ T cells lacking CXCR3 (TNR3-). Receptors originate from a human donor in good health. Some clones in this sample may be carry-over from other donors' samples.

The CDR3 loop reads CASSPAGGGDAEAFF. The chain couples TRBV9 to TRBJ1-1. Germline CDR1 reads SGDLS; CDR2 reads YYNGEE. This CDR3 is 15 amino acids long.

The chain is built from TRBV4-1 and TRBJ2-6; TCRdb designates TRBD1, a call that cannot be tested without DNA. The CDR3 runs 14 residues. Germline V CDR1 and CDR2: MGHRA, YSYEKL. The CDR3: CASSQGAGANVLTF.

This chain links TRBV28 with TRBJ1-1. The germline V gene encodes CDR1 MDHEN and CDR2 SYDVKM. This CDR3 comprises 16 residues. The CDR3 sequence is CASSLFGRSMNTEAFF.

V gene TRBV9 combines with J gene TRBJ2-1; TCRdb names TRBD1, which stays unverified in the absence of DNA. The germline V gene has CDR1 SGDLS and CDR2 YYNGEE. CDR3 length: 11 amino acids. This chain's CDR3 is CASSDRGKQSF. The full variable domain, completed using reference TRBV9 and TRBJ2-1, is DSGVTQTPKHLITATGQRVTLRCSPRSGDLSVYWYQQSLDQGLQFLIQYYNGEERAKGNILERFSAQQFPDLHSELNLSSLELGDSALYFCASSDRGKQSFGPGTRLTVL.

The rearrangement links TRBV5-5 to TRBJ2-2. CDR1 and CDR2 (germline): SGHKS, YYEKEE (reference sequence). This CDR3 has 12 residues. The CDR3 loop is CASTAAGGELFF.

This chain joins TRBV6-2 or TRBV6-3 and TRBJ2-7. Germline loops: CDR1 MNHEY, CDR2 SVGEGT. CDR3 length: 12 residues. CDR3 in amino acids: CASSRIVWEQYF.

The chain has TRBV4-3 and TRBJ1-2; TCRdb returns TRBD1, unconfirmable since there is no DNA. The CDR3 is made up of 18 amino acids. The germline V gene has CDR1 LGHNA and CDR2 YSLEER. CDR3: CASSQDHFPETGTYGYTF.

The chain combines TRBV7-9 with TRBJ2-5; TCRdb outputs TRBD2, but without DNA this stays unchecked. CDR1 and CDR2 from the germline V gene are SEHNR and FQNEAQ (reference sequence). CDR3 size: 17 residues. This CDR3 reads CASSSSTQLALVETQYF.

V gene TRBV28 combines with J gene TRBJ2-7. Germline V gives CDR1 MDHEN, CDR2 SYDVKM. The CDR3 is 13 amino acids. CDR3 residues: CASSLWEAYEQYF.

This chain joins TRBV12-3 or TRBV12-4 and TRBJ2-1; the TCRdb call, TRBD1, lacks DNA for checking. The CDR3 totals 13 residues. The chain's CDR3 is CASSFGPGNEQFF.

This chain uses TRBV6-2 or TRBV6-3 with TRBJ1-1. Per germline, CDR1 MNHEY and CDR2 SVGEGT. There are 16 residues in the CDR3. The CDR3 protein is CASSYGRGQTNTEAFF.

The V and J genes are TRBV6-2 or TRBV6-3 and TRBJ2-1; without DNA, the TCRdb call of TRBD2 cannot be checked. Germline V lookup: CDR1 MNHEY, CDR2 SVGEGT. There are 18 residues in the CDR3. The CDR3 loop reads CASTSLLLTGVGYNEQFF.

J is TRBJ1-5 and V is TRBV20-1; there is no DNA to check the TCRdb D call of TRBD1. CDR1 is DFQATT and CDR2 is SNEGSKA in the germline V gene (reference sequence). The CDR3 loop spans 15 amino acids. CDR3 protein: CSARDRDRGLQPQHF.

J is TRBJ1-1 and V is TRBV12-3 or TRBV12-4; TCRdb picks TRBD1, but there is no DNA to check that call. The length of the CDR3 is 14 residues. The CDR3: CASSLGGRGAEAFF.

The CDR3 reads CASSLLRGGIEKLFF. The chain recombines TRBV28 with TRBJ1-4; TCRdb selects TRBD1, and the lack of DNA leaves this call unchecked. In germline, CDR1 is MDHEN, CDR2 SYDVKM. The CDR3 sequence is 15 residues long.

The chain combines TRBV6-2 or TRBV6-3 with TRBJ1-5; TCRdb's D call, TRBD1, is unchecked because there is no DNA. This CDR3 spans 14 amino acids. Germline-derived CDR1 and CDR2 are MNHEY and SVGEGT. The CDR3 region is CASSYSDSPQPQHF.

CDR3 sequence reads: CASRPTGHSGANVLTF. The chain joins TRBV5-5 to TRBJ2-6; TCRdb gives TRBD1 as the D gene, but with no DNA this cannot be confirmed. Germline-derived CDR1 and CDR2 are SGHKS and YYEKEE (reference sequence). The CDR3 runs 16 residues.

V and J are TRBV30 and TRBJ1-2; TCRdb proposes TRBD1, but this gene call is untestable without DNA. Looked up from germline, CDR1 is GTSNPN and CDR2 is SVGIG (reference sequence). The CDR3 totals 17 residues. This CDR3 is CAWSPGGGHFRNYGYTF.

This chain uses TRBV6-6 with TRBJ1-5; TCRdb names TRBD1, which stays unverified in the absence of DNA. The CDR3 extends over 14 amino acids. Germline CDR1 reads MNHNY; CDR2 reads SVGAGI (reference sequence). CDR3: CASVGTGNFQPQHF.

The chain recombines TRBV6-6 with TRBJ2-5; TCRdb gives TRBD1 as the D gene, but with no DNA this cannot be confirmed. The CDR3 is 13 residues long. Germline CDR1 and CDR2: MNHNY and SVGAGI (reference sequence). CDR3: CASTIVGGETQYF.

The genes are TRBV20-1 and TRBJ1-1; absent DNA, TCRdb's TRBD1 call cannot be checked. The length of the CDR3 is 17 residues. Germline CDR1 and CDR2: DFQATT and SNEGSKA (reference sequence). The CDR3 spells CSARTHGTGALNTEAFF.

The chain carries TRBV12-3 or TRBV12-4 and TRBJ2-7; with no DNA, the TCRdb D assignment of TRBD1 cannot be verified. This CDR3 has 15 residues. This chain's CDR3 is CASSSSGTATYEQYF.

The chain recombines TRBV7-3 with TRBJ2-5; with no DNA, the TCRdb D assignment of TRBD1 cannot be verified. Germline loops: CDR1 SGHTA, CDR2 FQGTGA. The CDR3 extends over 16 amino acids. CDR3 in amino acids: CASSSAGTGFGETQYF.

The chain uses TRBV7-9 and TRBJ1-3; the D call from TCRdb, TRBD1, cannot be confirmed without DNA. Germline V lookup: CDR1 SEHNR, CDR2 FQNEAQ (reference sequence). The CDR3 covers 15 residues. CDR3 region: CASSSPRDTGNTIYF. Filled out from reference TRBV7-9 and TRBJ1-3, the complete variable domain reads DTGVSQNPRHKITKRGQNVTFRCDPISEHNRLYWYRQTLGQGPEFLTYFQNEAQLEKSRLLSDRFSAERPKGSFSTLEIQRTEQGDSAMYLCASSSPRDTGNTIYFGEGSWLTVV.

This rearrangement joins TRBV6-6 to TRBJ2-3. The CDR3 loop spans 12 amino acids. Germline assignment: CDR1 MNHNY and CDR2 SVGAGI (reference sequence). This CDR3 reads CASGASTDTQYF.